This T cell receptor beta chain was documented in a study of T cells in Graves' hyperthyroidism and ophthalmopathy. Regarding the study as a whole: Model-based prediction identified ophthalmopathy a median about 6.8 months prior to its onset. Ophthalmopathy and stable hyperthyroidism were told apart by a 13 V-J model.

The table lists this clonotype with many counts. Its antigen is as yet unknown. Patients aged 18 to 65 had newly diagnosed hyperthyroidism of under 2 months' duration. The germline V gene encodes CDR1 MDHEN and CDR2 SYDVKM. V was shortened by 2 bases and J by 2 bases, with 8 bases between the two germline ends. This CDR3 spans 14 amino acids. TCR beta CDR3 sequences were amplified from RNA transcripts. The study used the HTBI primer set for a first-round RT-PCR of the TCR CDR3. Each CDR3 protein is one row after TCRdb ran MiXCR on the multiplex PCR reads. The repertoire holds 700,000 or so distinct CDR3 sequences, with 16% as singletons.

The TCR originated in a man between 18 and 29 years old with Graves' hyperthyroidism. Sequenced: blood. The chain couples TRBV28 to TRBJ2-3; possibly TRBD2 for D (5 bases). Written as DNA, the CDR3 is TGTGCCAGCAGTTTAGCTAGCCCCACAGATACGCAGTATTTT. Protein: CASSLASPTDTQYF. The full variable domain, rest sourced from reference TRBV28 and TRBJ2-3, is DVKVTQSSRYLVKRTGEKVFLECVQDMDHENMFWYRQDPGLGLRLIYFSYDVKMKEKGDIPEGYSVSREKKERFSLILESASTNQTSMYLCASSLASPTDTQYFGPGTRLTVL.